This T cell receptor (beta chain) comes out of a study of control samples from healthy donors and cancer patients. TCRdb keeps only in-frame clones here, not all; method: immunoSEQ multiplex PCR. The table shows about 180,000 clones, with roughly 89% occurring only once. This clone has a handful of counts. The sample holds other DNA sequences that translate to the same CDR3. The CDR3 sequence is 15 residues long. Germline CDR1 is LNHDA and CDR2 is SQIVND (reference sequence). The V gene lost 3 bases and the J gene lost 0 bases, with 9 bases spanning the gap. The J gene is TRBJ2-1, the V gene TRBV19; D unresolved. Sequencing was done on a sample of blood. The receptor was isolated from a woman in her fifties or sixties in good health. CDR3 sequence reads: CASSIGSSSYNEQFF. The CDR3 region has the DNA TGTGCCAGTAGTATTGGCAGCAGCTCCTACAATGAGCAGTTCTTC.